Detailed here is one T cell receptor beta chain. Its antigen remains unidentified. The CDR3 is 14 residues long. V lost 0 bases and J 7 bases, leaving 11 bases between the germline ends. CDR1 MNHEY and CDR2 SVGAGI come from the germline V gene. These data belong to a study of cytomegalovirus exposure and HLA in healthy donors. Study-wide results and limits: There were under 200 TCR beta chains listed as cytomegalovirus-associated.

The PCR contained 60 Vbeta and 13 Jbeta primers. Only in-frame clones appear in the TCRdb table, and some are missing; sequencing was by immunoSEQ multiplex PCR. The table includes around 150,000 clones, 75% to 85% detected once. The gene calls are TRBV6-5 and TRBJ2-3; D call uncertain. This clonotype was obtained from a man aged 50-59 years in good health and CMV-seronegative. Sequenced material: PBMCs. The CDR3 nucleotides read TGTGCCAGCAGTTACTCTCCCACTCAAAATACGCAGTATTTT. Translation: CASSYSPTQNTQYF.